The rows below give T cell receptor beta chains drawn from one sample of a study of regulatory T cells in long-lasting Graves disease. TCRdb re-analysed the multiplex PCR reads in MiXCR, keeping a single row per CDR3 protein. The sample includes hundreds of thousands of distinct CDR3 sequences, about 16% of them seen just once. The same data also went into a second study, on T cells in Graves' hyperthyroidism and ophthalmopathy.

The specimen was peripheral blood mononuclear cells (PBMCs), collected at new diagnosis, from a patient treated with antithyroid drugs. Source of these receptors: a man aged 18 to 30 with Graves disease. CDR3s include the opening cysteine and the closing phenylalanine or tryptophan. The order of the fields is J gene, clone size, D gene, V gene, CDR3 DNA, CDR3 protein. A D gene is named only where the DNA matches it firmly. Size tells how often a clone was seen (once, few, many) or the class of an expanded clone, and some rows leave it out.

TRBJ2-1	-	-	TRBV30	TGTGCCTGGAGTGAGGTGTTCTCCTTCTACAATGAGCAGTTCTTC	CAWSEVFSFYNEQFF
TRBJ2-1	few	-	TRBV20-1	TGCAGTGCTTCCTCTGGACTCGCCTCCTACAATGAGCAGTTCTTC	CSASSGLASYNEQFF
TRBJ2-7	many	TRBD1	TRBV6-5	TGTGCCAGCAGTTACTCCCCGACAGGGGGACAGACCTACGAGCAGTACTTC	CASSYSPTGGQTYEQYF
TRBJ2-7	many	-	TRBV28	TGTGCCAGCAGGTCTGGGGGGGCCGCTAACTACGAGCAGTACTTC	CASRSGGAANYEQYF
TRBJ2-5	-	-	TRBV25-1	TGTGCCAGCAGTGATTGGCAGGGATCTGGAGAGACCCAGTACTTC	CASSDWQGSGETQYF
TRBJ2-1	many	-	TRBV3-1	TGTGCCAGCAGCCCGCGGTGGGATGAGCAGTTCTTC	CASSPRWDEQFF
TRBJ2-2	many	TRBD1	TRBV5-1	TGCGCCAGCAGCTGGGGACAGGGCGCCCCCGGGGAGCTGTTTTTT	CASSWGQGAPGELFF
TRBJ2-3	many	-	TRBV10-3	TGTGCCTCCAGGGTCGTGGGCGGATCCACAGATACGCAGTATTTT	CASRVVGGSTDTQYF
TRBJ2-5	many	TRBD1	TRBV12-3/TRBV12-4	TGTGCCAGCAGTCGAAGACAGGGCCGGGAGACCCAGTACTTC	CASSRRQGRETQYF
TRBJ1-5	many	-	TRBV6-1	TGTGCCAGCAGTGAATCCTGGGACAGCAATCAGCCCCAGCATTTT	CASSESWDSNQPQHF
TRBJ2-1	few	-	TRBV4-1	TGCGCCAGCAGCCAAGCGGGGGGCTCCCCGAATGAGCAGTTCTTC	CASSQAGGSPNEQFF
TRBJ2-7	many	TRBD2	TRBV20-1	TGCAGTGCTAGTGCGGGAGGCCCCTACGAGCAGTACTTC	CSASAGGPYEQYF
TRBJ2-1	few	TRBD2	TRBV9	TGTGCCAGCAGCGTAGGTTCTAGCGGAAGCTCCTACAATGAGCAGTTCTTC	CASSVGSSGSSYNEQFF
TRBJ2-7	many	TRBD2	TRBV13	TGTGCCAGCAGCTTACAGGGACTAGCTTCCTACGAGCAGTACTTC	CASSLQGLASYEQYF
TRBJ1-2	-	-	TRBV28	TGTGCCAGCCAAGGGGGAGGCTACACCTTC	CASQGGGYTF
TRBJ2-7	many	TRBD1	TRBV6-1	TGTGCCAGCAGAGGGTCCTTGGGACAGGGGTTCTACGAGCAGTACTTC	CASRGSLGQGFYEQYF
TRBJ1-6	-	-	TRBV20-1	TGCTTCGAAGGGGCGGCTCACTATAATTCACCCCTCCACTTT	CFEGAAHYNSPLHF
TRBJ2-7	many	-	TRBV29-1	TGCAGCGTTGACGGGAAGGACTACGAGCAGTACTTC	CSVDGKDYEQYF
TRBJ1-1	-	TRBD1	TRBV7-9	TGTGCCAGCAGCTTAGTGGACAGGGGGGGTTTCACTGAAGCTTTCTTT	CASSLVDRGGFTEAFF
TRBJ2-7	few	-	TRBV29-1	TGCAGCATCCAGGGAGAGGGGTACGAGCAGTACTTC	CSIQGEGYEQYF
TRBJ1-1	-	TRBD1	TRBV19	TGTGCCAGTCTTTCTCTCTACAGGGGCACTGAAGCTTTCTTT	CASLSLYRGTEAFF
TRBJ2-3	-	-	TRBV19	TGTGCCAGTAGTATAGGCCGCGTAGCGTCAGATACGCAGTATTTT	CASSIGRVASDTQYF
TRBJ2-7	few	TRBD1	TRBV15	TGTGCCACCAGCAGAGATCGTGTCAGGGGGTCCTACGAGCAGTACTTC	CATSRDRVRGSYEQYF
TRBJ1-1	many	-	TRBV11-1	TGTGCCAGCAGCTCGCCGAAAGACCATAACACTGAAGCTTTCTTT	CASSSPKDHNTEAFF
TRBJ2-1	many	TRBD2	TRBV20-1	TGCAGTGCTAGGGACTCGATAGCGGGAGTAACCTACAATGAGCAGTTCTTC	CSARDSIAGVTYNEQFF
TRBJ2-5	many	TRBD2	TRBV6-2/TRBV6-3	TGTGCCAGCAGTACAAGACTAGCGGGAGTGGAGACCCAGTACTTC	CASSTRLAGVETQYF
TRBJ1-5	many	-	TRBV6-1	TGTGCCAGCAGTGAAGCGCGGGACACCACAGCCCAGCATTTT	CASSEARDTTAQHF
TRBJ1-2	-	-	TRBV2	TGTGCTATGGCGGGGAATAACTATGGCTACACCTTC	CAMAGNNYGYTF
TRBJ2-1	many	TRBD1	TRBV27	TGTGCCAGCATCCAGTCCGAAGGACAGGGGGCGTCCTACAATGAGCAGTTCTTC	CASIQSEGQGASYNEQFF
TRBJ2-7	many	-	TRBV6-7	TGTGCCAGCATCCTCTCAGGGCAGGTCTCCTACGAGCAGTACTTC	CASILSGQVSYEQYF
TRBJ2-1	few	TRBD2	TRBV4-2	TGTGCCAGCAGCCAAGAGACTAGCGGGAGTTACAATGAGCAGTTCTTC	CASSQETSGSYNEQFF
TRBJ2-7	few	TRBD2	TRBV29-1	TGCAGCGTTTCCCGGGGAGGGGAGCAGTACTTC	CSVSRGGEQYF
TRBJ2-3	many	-	TRBV2	TGTGCCAGCAGTGATGGAAAAAGGACAGATACGCAGTATTTT	CASSDGKRTDTQYF
TRBJ2-3	-	TRBD1	TRBV6-2/TRBV6-3	TGTGCCAGCAGACGGACAGGGTCCGCAGATACGCAGTATTTT	CASRRTGSADTQYF
TRBJ2-1	-	-	TRBV7-9	TGTGCCAGCAGCTCTAGCAAGGGACGGAGTAGAGGGTACAATGAGCAGTTCTTC	CASSSSKGRSRGYNEQFF
TRBJ2-7	many	-	TRBV11-1	TGTGCCAGCAGCTTCAGTAGCGGCTTAGACGAGCAGTACTTC	CASSFSSGLDEQYF
TRBJ2-3	few	-	TRBV12-3/TRBV12-4	TGTGCCAGCAGTTGGAGCGGGAACCAGGGGGATACGCAGTATTTT	CASSWSGNQGDTQYF
TRBJ2-3	many	-	TRBV7-8	TGTGCCAGCAGCTTCGGGTACACAGATACGCAGTATTTT	CASSFGYTDTQYF
TRBJ2-3	few	TRBD2	TRBV10-3	TGTGCCATCGGCGGGAGGGTTATTGATACGCAGTATTTT	CAIGGRVIDTQYF
TRBJ2-2	-	-	TRBV7-9	TGTGCCAGCAGCTTAGCAGAGGGGGACACCGGGGAGCTGTTTTTT	CASSLAEGDTGELFF
TRBJ1-5	few	-	TRBV20-1	TGCAGTGCTAGAGATGCAGGGTTTAGCAATCAGCCCCAGCATTTT	CSARDAGFSNQPQHF
TRBJ2-7	many	TRBD2	TRBV19	TGTGCCAGTAGTACCACCGGGACTAGCGGAGAGCAGTACTTC	CASSTTGTSGEQYF
TRBJ2-4	-	-	TRBV19	TGTGCCAGTAGTATATCCCCCCCGACTATGACCAAAAACATTCAGTACTTC	CASSISPPTMTKNIQYF
TRBJ2-3	-	-	TRBV27	TGTGCCAGCAGTCCTTCCCCCCGCACAGATACGCAGTATTTT	CASSPSPRTDTQYF
TRBJ2-1	many	-	TRBV5-1	TGCGCCAGCAGCTTGGGACCGCCTCCTGATGAGCAGTTCTTC	CASSLGPPPDEQFF
TRBJ1-6	few	-	TRBV27	TGTGCCAGCAGTTTTAACGGGAATTCACCCCTCCACTTT	CASSFNGNSPLHF
TRBJ2-1	-	-	TRBV7-9	TGTGCCAGCAGCCCAGGAGGGGCTGGGGGTGGCGGGAAATGGAATGAGCAGTTCTTC	CASSPGGAGGGGKWNEQFF
TRBJ1-6	few	-	TRBV6-2/TRBV6-3	TGTGCCAGCAGACGGGACCAGAATTCACCCCTCCACTTT	CASRRDQNSPLHF
TRBJ2-5	many	TRBD1	TRBV7-2	TGTGCCAGCAGCTTCAACAGGGGGAAAGAGACCCAGTACTTC	CASSFNRGKETQYF
TRBJ2-3	-	TRBD1	TRBV5-1	TGCGCCAGCAGCGGCGGGGGACAGGGCTCAGATACGCAGTATTTT	CASSGGGQGSDTQYF
TRBJ2-7	-	-	TRBV30	TGTGCCTGGTCCAGGGATCAATACGAGCAGTACTTC	CAWSRDQYEQYF
TRBJ2-7	-	TRBD1	TRBV9	TGTGCCAGCAGCCCAGGGGGGACAGGGATCGGGTACGAGCAGTACTTC	CASSPGGTGIGYEQYF
TRBJ2-3	many	-	TRBV20-1	TGCAGTGCCGTCCCACAGGGGGGTAGCGGGAGCGTTAGCACAGATACGCAGTATTTT	CSAVPQGGSGSVSTDTQYF
TRBJ2-2	many	-	TRBV11-1	TGTGCCAGCAGCTTCGAAAACACCGGGGAGCTGTTTTTT	CASSFENTGELFF
TRBJ2-7	many	-	TRBV20-1	TGCAGTGCTATATGGGGCTACGAGCAGTACTTC	CSAIWGYEQYF
TRBJ2-1	-	-	TRBV3-1	TGTGCCAGCAGCCAAGATGCAGGGAGTCACAATGAGCAGTTCTTC	CASSQDAGSHNEQFF
TRBJ1-1	many	-	TRBV20-1	TGCAGTGCTGCAGTCATGAACACTGAAGCTTTCTTT	CSAAVMNTEAFF
TRBJ1-2	many	TRBD1	TRBV20-1	TGCAGTGCGGCCGACAGGGTTATTGACTATGGCTACACCTTC	CSAADRVIDYGYTF